One and the same sample provided the 25 T cell receptor beta chains below, sequenced in a study of tumor and adjacent non-tumor tissue in lung cancer. The template was RNA from unsorted bulk tissue. This non-tumor lung sample came from over 3 cm beyond the tumor edge. Three rounds of nested PCR, following a modified ARM-PCR protocol, produced the TCRbeta library. TCRdb fed the multiplex PCR reads into MiXCR, producing one record per CDR3 protein. The sample has under 75,000 distinct CDR3 sequences; roughly 75% are singletons. The material sequenced was distant non-tumor lung tissue. The receptors come from a woman in her 50s with non-small cell lung cancer.

As concerns this clonotype: The junction departs from the called germline gene at one end, perhaps through a read error. The CDR3 nucleotides are TGCAGCGTCTTAGACCAGGGGCGGACCGGGGAGCTCTTTTTT. Encoded protein: CSVLDQGRTGELFF. This sequence joins TRBV29-1 and TRBJ2-2, with a tentative D call TRBD1 (6 bases). Germline V CDR1 and CDR2: SQVTM, ANQGSEA. The CDR3 length is 14 residues.

As to this clonotype: Germline is not matched at one junction end, which may reflect a read error. The chain employs TRBV20-1 and TRBJ2-1; 8 bases are shared with TRBD1. This CDR3 contains 15 residues. Germline assignment: CDR1 DFQATT and CDR2 SNEGSKA (reference sequence). The CDR3 nucleotides are TGCAGTGCTGGAGACGACAGGGGCTCCTACAATGAGCAGTTCTTC. Protein sequence: CSAGDDRGSYNEQFF.

CDR3 DNA: TGTGCCAGCATTTCATACCGGGACAGCTCCTATAATTCACCCCTCCACTTT. It specifies CASISYRDSSYNSPLHF. This chain joins TRBV6-6 and TRBJ1-6, with TRBD1 matching over 7 bases. Germline CDR1 reads MNHNY; CDR2 reads SVGAGI (reference sequence). The CDR3 sequence is 17 residues long. V dropped 7 bases and J dropped 0; count of bases not matched to a gene: 9.

Comments on this clonotype: A read error is possible here, since a much larger clone lies one base away. The rearrangement joins TRBV20-1 to TRBJ2-7; TRBD2 is a possible D gene (6 bases). V was clipped by 6 bases and J by 9 bases, with 12 bases between them. CDR3 length: 10 residues. Germline-derived CDR1 and CDR2 are DFQATT and SNEGSKA (reference sequence). This chain's CDR3 is CSAGDGGQYF. The CDR3 nucleotides read TGCAGTGCCGGGGACGGGGGGCAGTACTTC.

The table lists this clonotype with a count of one. The conserved phenylalanine or tryptophan normally closing the CDR3 is absent here, so this likely arose from a read error. This chain joins TRBV11-1 and TRBJ2-1; unclear D gene. The CDR3 has 11 residues. Germline CDR1 SGHAT, CDR2 FQDESV (reference sequence). The CDR3 nucleotides are TGTGCCAACAGCTTAGAGAATGAGCAGTTCCTC. Protein product: CANSLENEQFL.

With respect to this clonotype: The junction does not match germline at one end; this may be a read error. The chain has TRBV4-1 and TRBJ1-1; 7 nucleotides match TRBD1. Germline V CDR1 and CDR2: MGHRA, YSYEKL. CDR3 length: 16 amino acids. CDR3 sequence: CASSQDLNRGNTKAFF. CDR3 nucleotide sequence: TGCGCCAGCAGCCAAGATCTCAACAGGGGAAACACTAAAGCTTTCTTT.

This clonotype was detected many times. The chain combines TRBV5-4 with TRBJ2-7; 13 positions match TRBD2. With 3 bases clipped from V and 6 bases from J, the junction kept 9 bases outside the gene matches. The CDR3 is 16 amino acids. Germline V gene lookup returns CDR1 SGHNT and CDR2 YYREEE (reference sequence). This CDR3 is CASSSGLAGVFSEQYF. In nucleotides, the CDR3 is TGTGCCAGCAGCTCAGGACTAGCGGGAGTGTTCAGCGAGCAGTACTTC.

This CDR3 reads CAWSEGTTVNQPQHF. Written as DNA, the CDR3 is TGTGCCTGGAGTGAGGGCACCACGGTCAATCAGCCCCAGCATTTT. The gene calls are TRBV30 and TRBJ1-5, with D unresolved. V was pared by 1 base and J by 3 bases, with 13 bases between. The CDR3 loop spans 15 amino acids. Germline V lookup: CDR1 GTSNPN, CDR2 SVGIG (reference sequence).

The chain uses TRBV28 and TRBJ2-2; 7 positions match TRBD1. The CDR3 is made up of 15 amino acids. The ends lost 4 bases at V and 8 bases at J; junction bases unmatched: 10. Per the germline V gene, CDR1 is MDHEN and CDR2 is SYDVKM. The CDR3 loop is CASSSCDRATGELFF. CDR3 nucleotides: TGTGCCAGCAGTTCCTGTGACAGGGCCACAGGGGAGCTGTTTTTT. Complete variable domain (other parts from reference TRBV28 and TRBJ2-2): DVKVTQSSRYLVKRTGEKVFLECVQDMDHENMFWYRQDPGLGLRLIYFSYDVKMKEKGDIPEGYSVSREKKERFSLILESASTNQTSMYLCASSSCDRATGELFFGEGSRLTVL.

This clonotype has ten or more counts. This rearrangement joins TRBV20-1 to TRBJ2-1; D is undetermined. With 3 bases removed from V and 10 bases from J, the gap between germline ends came to 13 bases. The germline V gene has CDR1 DFQATT and CDR2 SNEGSKA (reference sequence). The CDR3 consists of 12 residues. CDR3: CSASEWVGEQFF. CDR3 coding DNA: TGCAGTGCTAGCGAATGGGTCGGCGAGCAGTTCTTC.

With respect to this clonotype: This may be a read error, as it is one base from a much larger clone. The V gene is TRBV6-1, the J gene TRBJ1-5, with 7 bases fitting TRBD1. The CDR3 is 14 residues long. Germline trimming cut 7 bases from V and 7 bases from J; bases unmatched to any gene: 10. Germline CDR1 is MNHNS and CDR2 is SASEGT. CDR3 nucleotides: TGTGCCAGCATGCCGACAGGGACGGGGCAGCCCCAGCATTTT. This translates into CASMPTGTGQPQHF.

V is TRBV5-1 and J is TRBJ2-5; D is ambiguous. The CDR3 runs 16 residues. V was cut by 5 bases and J by 10 bases, with 27 bases left in between. Germline V gene lookup returns CDR1 SGHRS and CDR2 YFSETQ. CDR3 sequence reads: CASRFGIRMVWMSQYF. CDR3 nucleotide sequence: TGCGCCAGCAGATTTGGCATTAGGATGGTTTGGATGAGCCAGTACTTC.

This clonotype occurred a few times. CDR3 region: CASFCGTGVTYEQYF. Written as DNA, the CDR3 is TGTGCCAGCTTCTGCGGGACAGGGGTTACCTACGAGCAGTACTTC. V is TRBV11-2 and J is TRBJ2-7; 10 bases are shared with TRBD1. CDR3 length: 15 residues. Germline V gives CDR1 SGHAT, CDR2 FQNNGV. Trimming at V came to 8 bases and at J to 2 bases, leaving 9 bases not matched to a gene.

Note on this clonotype: Since the CDR3 does not end with the conserved phenylalanine or tryptophan, this likely comes from a read error. This chain links TRBV11-2 with TRBJ2-7, with D perhaps TRBD2 (6 bases). The CDR3 spans 13 residues. The germline V gene has CDR1 SGHAT and CDR2 FQNNGV. CDR3 sequence: CANSLDSGYEQYL. The CDR3 region has the DNA TGTGCCAACAGCTTAGATAGCGGCTACGAGCAGTACTTA.

A word on this clonotype: A single base separates this from a much larger clone, so it may be a read error. The rearrangement joins TRBV4-1 to TRBJ2-3; 9 bases map to TRBD2. The length of the CDR3 is 15 residues. In germline, CDR1 is MGHRA, CDR2 YSYEKL. The CDR3 nucleotides are TGCGCCAGCAACCAAGAGCGGGAGGGCACAGATACGCAGTATTTT. Translation: CASNQEREGTDTQYF.

Notes on this clonotype: The missing conserved phenylalanine or tryptophan at the end of this CDR3 makes a read error likely. The chain links TRBV20-1 to TRBJ2-7, with TRBD1 as a possible D gene (6 bases). In germline, CDR1 is DFQATT, CDR2 SNEGSKA (reference sequence). The CDR3 is 13 amino acids. CDR3 sequence: CSARPLDSYKQYL. For the CDR3, the DNA is TGCAGTGCTAGGCCCCTGGACAGCTACAAGCAGTACCTC.

The table lists this clonotype with a few counts. The genes are TRBV7-2 and TRBJ2-2; TRBD1 agrees at 8 bases. Per germline, CDR1 SGHTA and CDR2 FQGNSA. The CDR3 consists of 14 residues. V lost 6 bases and J lost 7; bases outside the gene matches: 7. DNA of the CDR3: TGTGCCAGCAGGACAAGACAGGGGTTCGGGGAGCTGTTTTTT. Translated, it gives CASRTRQGFGELFF.

On this clonotype itself: The germline gene is not matched at one end of the junction; a read error may be the cause. The V and J genes are TRBV6-5 and TRBJ2-3; D remains unclear. Germline CDR1 is MNHEY and CDR2 is SVGAGI. This CDR3 is built from 11 residues. The CDR3 is CASGVGDTHYF. CDR3 sequence (DNA): TGTGCCAGTGGGGTTGGGGATACGCACTATTTT.

V usage is TRBV4-1 and J usage is TRBJ2-2, with D perhaps TRBD1 (5 bases). Germline V gene data show CDR1 as MGHRA and CDR2 as YSYEKL. CDR3 length equals 14 residues. Trimming shortened V by 6 bases and J by 4 bases, and 12 bases separated the two germline ends. CDR3 loop: CASSQKGFTGELFF. The CDR3 DNA is TGCGCCAGCAGTCAAAAGGGGTTCACCGGGGAGCTGTTTTTT.

About this clonotype itself: Germline and junction disagree at one end, which may indicate a read error. V gene TRBV20-1 combines with J gene TRBJ2-7; unclear D gene. The CDR3 has 11 residues. Germline-derived CDR1 and CDR2 are DFQATT and SNEGSKA (reference sequence). The DNA of the CDR3 is TGCGGTGCACCCCGGCGGATTGAGCAGTACTTC. Translated: CGAPRRIEQYF.

This clonotype was counted a few times. A much more abundant neighbour one base away suggests this may be a read error. V gene TRBV4-1 combines with J gene TRBJ2-1; D might be TRBD2 (6 bases). The CDR3 has 15 amino acids. Germline-derived CDR1 and CDR2 are MGHRA and YSYEKL. The V end lost 5 bases, the J end lost 0 bases, and 11 bases lay between the germline ends. The CDR3 nucleotides are TGCGCCAGCAGCGGAGGGCTCAGCTCCTACAATGAGCAGTTCTTC. It encodes CASSGGLSSYNEQFF.

A remark on this clonotype: Here the CDR3 omits its conserved ending phenylalanine or tryptophan, so a read error is the likely source. The V call is TRBV6-2 or TRBV6-3, the J call TRBJ1-5, with TRBD1 as a possible D gene (6 bases). Germline V CDR1 and CDR2: MNHEY, SVGEGT. The CDR3 spans 16 residues. The DNA for the CDR3 is TGCGCCTGCAGCCCCACCCAAGGGGGGTACACTCAGCCCCAGCATTTG. Amino acid sequence: CACSPTQGGYTQPQHL.

To note about this clonotype: This clone may be a read error of a much larger clone one base away. The genes are TRBV28 and TRBJ2-4, with a tentative D call TRBD1 (5 bases). Germline CDR1 is MDHEN and CDR2 is SYDVKM. CDR3 length: 13 amino acids. This CDR3 is CSSLDSIKNIQYF. The CDR3 bases are TGTTCCAGCCTAGACAGCATTAAAAACATTCAGTACTTC.

V usage is TRBV12-3 or TRBV12-4 and J usage is TRBJ1-4, with D possibly being TRBD1 (6 bases). CDR3 length: 14 amino acids. Between the trimmed V and J ends, which lost 6 bases and 15 bases, there was a span of 23 bases. CDR3 coding DNA: TGTGCCAGCAGGATGACAGGAGAGAATGAAAACATGTTTTTT. Protein: CASRMTGENENMFF.

V gene TRBV12-3 or TRBV12-4 combines with J gene TRBJ2-1, with no clear D. V lost 9 bases, J lost 0 bases, and 18 bases lay in between. The CDR3 covers 16 residues. For the CDR3, the DNA is TGTGCCAGGAGTCTCCCGGGTGACAACTCCTACAATGAGCAGTTCTTC. It encodes CARSLPGDNSYNEQFF.